The 22 T cell receptor beta chains presented below share a single source sample, sequenced in a study. Each CDR3 protein is one row after TCRdb ran MiXCR on the RT-PCR reads. Among 650,000 to 800,000 distinct CDR3 sequences listed, approximately 14% were seen once. Specimen: memory CD4+ T cells from blood. The receptor source for this set is a female donor in good health, serving as a healthy control.

The CDR3 nucleotides read TGTGCCAGCAGTCTTAGAGAAGGGGCGCCTGGGGCCAACGTCCTGACTTTC. Amino acids: CASSLREGAPGANVLTF. The rearrangement links TRBV28 to TRBJ2-6; maybe TRBD1 (5 bases). V lost 5 bases and J 2 bases, leaving 16 bases between the germline ends. CDR1 MDHEN and CDR2 SYDVKM come from the germline V gene. The CDR3 spans 17 residues. Full variable domain (missing parts from reference TRBV28 and TRBJ2-6): DVKVTQSSRYLVKRTGEKVFLECVQDMDHENMFWYRQDPGLGLRLIYFSYDVKMKEKGDIPEGYSVSREKKERFSLILESASTNQTSMYLCASSLREGAPGANVLTFGAGSRLTVL.

This clonotype was recorded a few times. The J gene is TRBJ1-6, the V gene TRBV5-1; D is possibly TRBD1 (6 bases). The CDR3 has 16 amino acids. Germline V CDR1 and CDR2: SGHRS, YFSETQ. The ends were cut back, 4 bases at V and 7 bases at J, with 18 bases in the middle. CDR3 nucleotide sequence: TGCGCCAGCAGCCCCAAACCCGGGGACAAGAATTCACCCCTCCACTTT. It specifies CASSPKPGDKNSPLHF.

CDR3 coding DNA: TGCAGTGCTAGACTTAAGGATGAGCAGTTCTTC. It is translated as CSARLKDEQFF. The gene calls are TRBV20-1 and TRBJ2-1; D call uncertain. The CDR3 is 11 residues long. V shed 2 bases and J shed 8 bases, with 7 bases lying between them. CDR1 is DFQATT and CDR2 is SNEGSKA in the germline V gene (reference sequence).

This clonotype was recorded at least ten times. The rearrangement links TRBV20-1 to TRBJ2-1, with TRBD2 as a possible D gene (5 bases). Trimming stripped 4 bases from V and 3 bases from J, with 10 bases between. The CDR3 has 13 residues. The V gene's germline CDR1 is DFQATT and CDR2 SNEGSKA (reference sequence). The CDR3 reads CSAIERFYNEQFF. In nucleotides, the CDR3 is TGCAGTGCTATAGAGCGGTTCTACAATGAGCAGTTCTTC.

This clonotype occurred a few times. V usage is TRBV18 and J usage is TRBJ2-3; TRBD2 is a possible D gene (6 bases). Germline V gene data show CDR1 as KGHSH and CDR2 as LQKENI. With 0 bases removed from V and 2 bases from J, the gap between germline ends came to 9 bases. The CDR3 is 15 amino acids. The CDR3 DNA is TGTGCCAGCTCACCACCGCGGGGCCCCACAGATACGCAGTATTTT. It encodes CASSPPRGPTDTQYF.

This clonotype was seen more than once but under ten times. V and J are TRBV6-5 and TRBJ1-4, with TRBD1 matching 9 bases. This CDR3 spans 16 amino acids. Trimming cost V 10 bases and J 6 bases; bases outside gene matches: 15. Germline V gene sequence: CDR1 MNHEY, CDR2 SVGAGI. The CDR3 DNA reads as TGTGCCACGGCGCTACAGGGGGCACTTGACGATGAAAAACTGTTTTTT. Translation gives CATALQGALDDEKLFF.

The V call is TRBV6-1, the J call TRBJ1-2, with 8 positions matching TRBD1. The CDR3 consists of 11 residues. Germline V gives CDR1 MNHNS, CDR2 SASEGT. Losses at the gene ends were 6 bases for V and 7 bases for J; bases not matched to a gene: 1. CDR3 coding DNA: TGTGCCAGCAGAGACAGGGGTGGCTACACCTTC. Translated: CASRDRGGYTF.

CDR3 bases: TGTGCCAGCAGCTTAGATGCGGCTAGCGGGAGCGGTGAGCAGTTCTTC. It codes for CASSLDAASGSGEQFF. The chain has TRBV7-2 and TRBJ2-1, with TRBD2 identical over 10 bases. This CDR3 spans 16 amino acids. V lost 1 base, J lost 9 bases, and 9 bases stayed unmatched. Per germline, CDR1 SGHTA and CDR2 FQGNSA.

The chain couples TRBV14 to TRBJ2-7, with 8 positions matching TRBD2. CDR3 size: 17 residues. J was trimmed by 0 bases and V by 2 bases; bases with no gene match: 9. Germline V lookup: CDR1 SGHDN, CDR2 FVKESK. The chain's CDR3 is CASSQPNWRGASYEQYF. In nucleotides, the CDR3 is TGTGCCAGCAGCCAACCTAATTGGCGGGGGGCCTCCTACGAGCAGTACTTC.

The chain has TRBV5-1 and TRBJ2-1, with 8 bases fitting TRBD2. This CDR3 contains 14 residues. Trimming removed 4 bases from V and 9 bases from J; junction bases left unmatched: 9. From germline, CDR1 is SGHRS and CDR2 YFSETQ. CDR3 sequence: CASSPVAGIGEQFF. CDR3 in DNA: TGCGCCAGCAGCCCTGTAGCGGGAATCGGTGAGCAGTTCTTC. Using reference TRBV5-1 and TRBJ2-1 for the parts outside the CDR3, the full variable domain is KAGVTQTPRYLIKTRGQQVTLSCSPISGHRSVSWYQQTPGQGLQFLFEYFSETQRNKGNFPGRFSGRQFSNSRSEMNVSTLELGDSALYLCASSPVAGIGEQFFGPGTRLTVL.

V usage is TRBV7-2 and J usage is TRBJ2-5; 8 bases are shared with TRBD2. CDR1 is SGHTA and CDR2 is FQGNSA in the germline V gene. V trimming: 0 bases; J trimming: 1 base; junction bases outside the gene matches: 4. The CDR3 totals 16 residues. The CDR3, as DNA: TGTGCCAGCAGCTTAGCACGCGCGGGGGGCCAAGAGACCCAGTACTTC. Residues: CASSLARAGGQETQYF. The variable domain in full, with the rest retrieved from reference TRBV7-2 and TRBJ2-5, is GAGVSQSPSNKVTEKGKDVELRCDPISGHTALYWYRQSLGQGLEFLIYFQGNSAPDKSGLPSDRFSAERTGGSVSTLTIQRTQQEDSAVYLCASSLARAGGQETQYFGPGTRLLVL.

In its sample, this clonotype was seen a few times. This chain links TRBV7-2 with TRBJ2-5; maybe TRBD2 (5 bases). Per the germline V gene, CDR1 is SGHTA and CDR2 is FQGNSA. V was cut by 5 bases and J by 2 bases, with 15 bases left in between. The CDR3 runs to 15 residues. Written as DNA, the CDR3 is TGTGCCAGCAGCCCTCGCTTGGGAGTACAAGAGACCCAGTACTTC. Its translation: CASSPRLGVQETQYF.

The chain links TRBV7-3 to TRBJ2-1; D remains unclear. Germline CDR1 reads SGHTA; CDR2 reads FQGTGA. The CDR3 totals 16 residues. Trimming pared 1 base from V and 1 base from J, leaving 11 bases between. The chain's CDR3 is CASSLIGFSSYNEQFF. In nucleotides, the CDR3 is TGTGCCAGCAGCTTAATTGGGTTTTCGTCCTACAATGAGCAGTTCTTC.

This clonotype was seen at least ten times. This chain uses TRBV20-1 with TRBJ2-2, with D maybe TRBD2 (5 bases). The CDR3 has 13 amino acids. CDR1 and CDR2 (germline): DFQATT, SNEGSKA (reference sequence). Between the trimmed V and J ends, which lost 3 bases and 5 bases, there was a span of 10 bases. The CDR3 loop is CSASSPGTGELFF. DNA for the CDR3: TGCAGTGCTAGTTCCCCGGGAACCGGGGAGCTGTTTTTT.

This clonotype was observed at least ten times. This sequence joins TRBV6-4 and TRBJ2-3; D not certain. Germline CDR1 and CDR2: MRHNA and SNTAGT. This CDR3 is built from 15 residues. V lost 6 bases to trimming and J lost 0 bases, with 13 bases between them. In DNA, the CDR3 is TGTGCCAGCAGCCACGGAGACTTGAGCACAGATACGCAGTATTTT. This codes for CASSHGDLSTDTQYF.

This clonotype was observed a few times. The chain uses TRBV7-9 and TRBJ2-3; D gene unclear. The V gene's germline CDR1 is SEHNR and CDR2 FQNEAQ (reference sequence). The ends were cut back, 3 bases at V and 0 bases at J, with 31 bases in the middle. This CDR3 comprises 22 residues. The CDR3 DNA reads TGTGCCAGCAGCTTTGGGCGGATTGTCCTGGGCCTCCAGGCTGTGAGCACAGATACGCAGTATTTT. This encodes CASSFGRIVLGLQAVSTDTQYF.

The chain's CDR3 is CASSTAGKPDTQYF. The CDR3 nucleotides read TGTGCCAGCAGCACAGCCGGGAAGCCCGATACGCAGTATTTT. The chain employs TRBV6-5 and TRBJ2-3; the D gene is possibly TRBD2 (5 bases). This CDR3 is built from 14 residues. In germline, CDR1 is MNHEY, CDR2 SVGAGI. Deletions cut 6 bases from V and 6 bases from J, with 16 bases between.

This clonotype was recorded many times. V and J are TRBV10-2 and TRBJ1-5; D ambiguous. CDR3 size: 14 residues. Germline-derived CDR1 and CDR2 are WSHSY and SAAADI. Trimming removed 3 bases from V and 11 bases from J, with 17 bases in between. CDR3 sequence (DNA): TGCGCCAGCAGTGATGATGGGTTCACAAGGGCCCAGCATTTT. This encodes CASSDDGFTRAQHF.

This clonotype was observed at least ten times. The chain joins TRBV4-2 to TRBJ2-5; perhaps TRBD1 as D (6 bases). The ends were cut back, 4 bases at V and 0 bases at J, with 15 bases in the middle. CDR3 length: 16 amino acids. Per the germline V gene, CDR1 is LGHNA and CDR2 is YNFKEQ. The CDR3 DNA reads as TGTGCCAGCAGCCTTATAGCCGGGACACACCAAGAGACCCAGTACTTC. It encodes CASSLIAGTHQETQYF.

The V call is TRBV12-3 or TRBV12-4, the J call TRBJ1-1; D uncertain. The CDR3 has 13 amino acids. Trimming took 3 bases from V and 0 from J, leaving 5 bases between them. The CDR3 loop reads CASSLMVNTEAFF. As DNA, the CDR3 is TGTGCCAGCAGTTTGATGGTGAACACTGAAGCTTTCTTT.

The rearrangement links TRBV24-1 to TRBJ1-5; D possibly corresponds to TRBD1 (5 bases). Germline V gene data show CDR1 as KGHDR and CDR2 as SFDVKD. V was trimmed by 4 bases and J by 6 bases, leaving 15 bases between them. The CDR3 consists of 15 residues. In nucleotides, the CDR3 is TGTGCCACCAGTGACGACAAGAGAGGGGTTCAGCCCCAGCATTTT. Its translation is CATSDDKRGVQPQHF.

The CDR3 sequence: CASRGVGTYPTGELFF. CDR3 in DNA: TGTGCCAGCAGGGGTGTTGGGACTTACCCGACCGGGGAGCTGTTTTTT. V gene TRBV6-2 or TRBV6-3 combines with J gene TRBJ2-2; perhaps TRBD2 as D (6 bases). The length of the CDR3 is 16 residues. Trimming took 6 bases from V and 5 from J, leaving 19 bases between them. CDR1 MNHEY and CDR2 SVGEGT come from the germline V gene.